The T cell receptor (beta chain) described here comes from a study of patients and donors after allogeneic stem cell transplantation. The germline V gene has CDR1 SGHKS and CDR2 YYEKEE (reference sequence). There are 14 residues in the CDR3. Deletions cut 3 bases from V and 0 bases from J, with 8 bases between. TCRdb reprocessed the RT-PCR reads with MiXCR, giving one entry per CDR3 protein. This table has 150,000 to 200,000 distinct CDR3 sequences, around 41% appearing once. This clonotype was obtained from a human donor who was either an allogeneic HSCT recipient or a stem cell or donor lymphocyte infusion donor (not recorded which). It is not recorded whose cells these are; they may come from a transplant donor. Input material: blood, either unsorted or a sorted T cell fraction (not recorded which). This chain connects TRBV5-5 to TRBJ2-3, with D tentatively TRBD1 or TRBD2 (5 bases each). The CDR3 bases are TGTGCCAGCAGCTGGGGACCGAGCACAGATACGCAGTATTTT. Translating it yields CASSWGPSTDTQYF.